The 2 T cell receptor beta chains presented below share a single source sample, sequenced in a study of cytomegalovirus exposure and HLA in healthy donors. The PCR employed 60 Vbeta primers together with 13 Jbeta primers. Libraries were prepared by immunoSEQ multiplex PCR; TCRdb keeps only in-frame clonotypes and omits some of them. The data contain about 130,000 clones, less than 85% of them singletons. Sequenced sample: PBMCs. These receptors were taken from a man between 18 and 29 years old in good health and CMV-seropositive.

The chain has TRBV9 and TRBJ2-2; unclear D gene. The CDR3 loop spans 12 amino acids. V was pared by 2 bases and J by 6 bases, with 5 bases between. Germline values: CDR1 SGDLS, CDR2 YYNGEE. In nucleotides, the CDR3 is TGTGCCAGCAGCGTGTCCTCCGGGGAGCTGTTTTTT. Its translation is CASSVSSGELFF.

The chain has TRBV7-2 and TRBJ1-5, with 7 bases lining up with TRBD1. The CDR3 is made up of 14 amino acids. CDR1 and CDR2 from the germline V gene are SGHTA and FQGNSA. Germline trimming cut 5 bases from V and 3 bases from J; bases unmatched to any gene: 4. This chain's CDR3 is CASSPDRDNQPQHF. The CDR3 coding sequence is TGTGCCAGCAGCCCTGACAGGGACAATCAGCCCCAGCATTTT.